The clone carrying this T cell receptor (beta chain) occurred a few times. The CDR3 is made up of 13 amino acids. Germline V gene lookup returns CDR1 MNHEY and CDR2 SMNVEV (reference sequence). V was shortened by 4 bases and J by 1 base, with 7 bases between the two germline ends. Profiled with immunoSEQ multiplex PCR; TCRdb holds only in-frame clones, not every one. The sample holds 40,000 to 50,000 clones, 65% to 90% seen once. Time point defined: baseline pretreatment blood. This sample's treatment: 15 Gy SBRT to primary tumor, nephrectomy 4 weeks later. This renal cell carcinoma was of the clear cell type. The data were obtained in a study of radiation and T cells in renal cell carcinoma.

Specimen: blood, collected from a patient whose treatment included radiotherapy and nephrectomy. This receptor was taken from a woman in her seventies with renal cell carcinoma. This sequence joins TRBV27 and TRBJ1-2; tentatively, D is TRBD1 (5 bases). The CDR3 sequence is CASSYDSNYGYTF. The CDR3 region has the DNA TGTGCCAGCAGTTACGACAGTAACTATGGCTACACCTTC.